The present TCR beta chain was sequenced within a study of CD8 T cells in ankylosing spondylitis. Study results and caveats: The authors reported significant enrichment of disease-linked clones in matched ankylosing spondylitis synovial fluid. Certain motif variants had earlier appeared in reactive arthritis synovial fluid and blood. Within ankylosing spondylitis blood, a TCR beta motif made up of eight or nine highly homologous variants appeared to be characteristic.

Between the trimmed V and J ends, which lost 3 bases and 4 bases, there was a span of 16 bases. Per germline, CDR1 LGHNA and CDR2 YNFKEQ. The CDR3 is 16 residues long. As regards this clonotype: What it binds is not known.

Each CDR3 protein gets one entry after TCRdb re-called the 5' RACE reads with MiXCR. The sample includes 250,000 or so distinct CDR3 sequences, 15% to 20% of them seen just once. Specimen: blood, either unsorted or a sorted T cell fraction (not recorded which). This chain connects TRBV4-2 to TRBJ2-1, with D tentatively TRBD2 (7 bases). This clonotype originated in a male donor with ankylosing spondylitis or in good health (not recorded which). CDR3 amino acids: CASSQTPGGRYNEQFF. CDR3 nucleotides: TGTGCCAGCAGCCAGACCCCGGGGGGCCGGTACAATGAGCAGTTCTTC.